The 27 T cell receptor beta chains below come from one sample, sequenced in a study of post-analysis software for immune sequencing data. General study findings and limits: In patients, about 5 TRBV segments were more frequent than in controls, with TRBV5-6, TRBV5-1 and TRBV20-1 among them.

Tagging with unique molecular identifiers was a feature of the TCR beta cDNA libraries. TCRdb re-called the PCR reads through MiXCR, storing one row per CDR3 protein. The data hold hundreds of thousands of distinct CDR3 sequences, with just under 30% observed a single time. Their antigens are not known. Source material: blood. Receptors originate from a girl aged 10 to 17 with multiple sclerosis.

The chain links TRBV7-3 to TRBJ2-1; TRBD2 matches at 15 bases. After removal of 5 bases from V and 8 bases from J, the junction contained 10 bases not matched to a gene. Looked up from germline, CDR1 is SGHTA and CDR2 is FQGTGA. CDR3 length equals 17 residues. The CDR3 DNA reads TGTGCCAGCAGCCCCTGGACTAGCGGGGGGGCGAAGGATGAGCAGTTCTTC. Its translation: CASSPWTSGGAKDEQFF. The entire variable domain, with the rest obtained from reference TRBV7-3 and TRBJ2-1, is as follows: GAGVSQTPSNKVTEKGKYVELRCDPISGHTALYWYRQSLGQGPEFLIYFQGTGAADDSGLPNDRFFAVRPEGSVSTLKIQRTERGDSAVYLCASSPWTSGGAKDEQFFGPGTRLTVL.

The chain employs TRBV15 and TRBJ1-4, with TRBD1 identical over 9 bases. J gave up 8 bases and V 3 bases, and 7 bases lay outside the gene matches. Germline V gene lookup returns CDR1 LNHNV and CDR2 YYDKDF (reference sequence). The CDR3 sequence is 15 residues long. Written as DNA, the CDR3 is TGTGCCACCAGCAGCCGGGACAGGGTATGGGAAAAACTGTTTTTT. This sequence encodes CATSSRDRVWEKLFF. Full variable domain (missing parts from reference TRBV15 and TRBJ1-4): DAMVIQNPRYQVTQFGKPVTLSCSQTLNHNVMYWYQQKSSQAPKLLFHYYDKDFNNEADTPDNFQSRRPNTSFCFLDIRSPGLGDTAMYLCATSSRDRVWEKLFFGSGTQLSVL.

This chain uses TRBV15 with TRBJ2-1; D unclear. V was pared by 5 bases and J by 0 bases, with 17 bases between. Germline V CDR1 and CDR2: LNHNV, YYDKDF (reference sequence). CDR3 length: 17 residues. In DNA, the CDR3 is TGTGCCACCAGCGGGCGGCGGCCCGCCCCCTCCTACAATGAGCAGTTCTTC. This translates into CATSGRRPAPSYNEQFF.

The chain couples TRBV6-8 to TRBJ2-7; no clear D. Trimming pared 6 bases from V and 4 bases from J, leaving 13 bases between. The V gene's germline CDR1 is MNHGY and CDR2 SAAAGT. The CDR3 spans 13 residues. The CDR3 DNA reads as TGTGCCAGCAGCCCTGCGAGAGATTACGAGCAGTACTTC. Translating it yields CASSPARDYEQYF.

J is TRBJ2-1 and V is TRBV6-1, with 11 bases fitting TRBD2. The J segment lost 3 bases and the V segment lost 3 bases, leaving 13 bases of the junction unmatched. The CDR3 consists of 19 residues. The germline V gene has CDR1 MNHNS and CDR2 SASEGT. The CDR3 nucleotides read TGTGCCAGCAGTGACGCAACCGGGACTAGCGGACTATTCTACAATGAGCAGTTCTTC. It encodes CASSDATGTSGLFYNEQFF.

This clonotype showed up just a few times. The chain joins TRBV28 to TRBJ2-7; D unresolved. V lost 2 bases to trimming and J lost 0 bases, with 11 bases between them. Germline V gene sequence: CDR1 MDHEN, CDR2 SYDVKM. The CDR3 extends over 15 amino acids. The CDR3 is CASSLLFPASYEQYF. The DNA for the CDR3 is TGTGCCAGCAGTTTACTATTCCCAGCCTCCTACGAGCAGTACTTC.

This clonotype appeared a few times. One end of the junction is discordant with germline, which a read error may explain. The gene calls are TRBV4-1 and TRBJ2-7; 9 bases match TRBD1. Germline CDR1 is MGHRA and CDR2 is YSYEKL. There are 15 residues in the CDR3. The CDR3 region has the DNA TGCGCCAGCAGCCCCGGACAGGGGTCCTCCTATGAGCAGTACTTC. This encodes CASSPGQGSSYEQYF.

This clonotype was seen a handful of times. CDR3 DNA: TGTGCCAGCAGTTTAGCGCCTAGCGGGATTGGCGGTGAGCAGTTCTTC. Translating gives CASSLAPSGIGGEQFF. The V gene is TRBV12-3 or TRBV12-4, the J gene TRBJ2-1; TRBD2 agrees at 9 bases. The trim removed 0 bases at V and 9 bases at J, leaving 9 bases unmatched. CDR3 size: 16 residues.

This clonotype was observed at least ten times. The gene calls are TRBV20-1 and TRBJ2-3; TRBD1 agrees at 9 bases. The CDR3 is 12 amino acids. The trim removed 6 bases at V and 7 bases at J, leaving 5 bases unmatched. Per germline, CDR1 DFQATT and CDR2 SNEGSKA (reference sequence). The CDR3 nucleotides read TGCAGTGCGGACGGGACAGGGAATACGCAGTATTTT. Its protein product is CSADGTGNTQYF.

The table lists this clonotype with a few counts. At one boundary the junction diverges from the germline segment, which might be a read error. The rearrangement links TRBV7-7 to TRBJ2-6; D ambiguous. Germline CDR1 reads SSHAT; CDR2 reads FNYEAQ (reference sequence). This CDR3 has 18 amino acids. CDR3 sequence reads: CASSLDPPGLGGANVLTF. In nucleotides, the CDR3 is TGTGCTAGCAGCTTGGACCCTCCCGGGTTGGGAGGGGCCAACGTCCTGACTTTC. Variable domain in full (rest from reference TRBV7-7 and TRBJ2-6): GAGVSQSPRYKVTKRGQDVTLRCDPISSHATLYWYQQALGQGPEFLTYFNYEAQPDKSGLPSDRFSAERPEGSISTLTIQRTEQRDSAMYRCASSLDPPGLGGANVLTFGAGSRLTVL.

This clonotype was seen many times. This chain uses TRBV20-1 with TRBJ2-3; 8 nucleotides align to TRBD1. The germline gives CDR1 DFQATT, CDR2 SNEGSKA (reference sequence). This CDR3 spans 14 amino acids. J was trimmed by 1 base and V by 6 bases; bases with no gene match: 6. Here the CDR3 DNA reads TGCAGTGCAAAGACAGGGGTTGGCACAGATACGCAGTATTTT. Translating gives CSAKTGVGTDTQYF.

This sequence joins TRBV20-1 and TRBJ2-1; D is uncertain. The CDR3 extends over 11 amino acids. Germline loops: CDR1 DFQATT, CDR2 SNEGSKA (reference sequence). V shed 6 bases and J shed 5 bases, with 8 bases lying between them. CDR3 residues: CSANRNNEQFF. CDR3 DNA sequence: TGCAGTGCGAACAGAAACAATGAGCAGTTCTTC.

This clonotype was seen a few times. V usage is TRBV20-1 and J usage is TRBJ2-1; D may be TRBD1 (6 bases). Germline V lookup: CDR1 DFQATT, CDR2 SNEGSKA (reference sequence). The CDR3 extends over 15 amino acids. The ends were cut back, 5 bases at V and 7 bases at J, with 21 bases in the middle. In DNA form, the CDR3 reads TGCAGTGCTCCAGCCCGGGACATAGAAAAGAATGAGCAGTTCTTC. It specifies CSAPARDIEKNEQFF.

Remarks on this clonotype: One base away lies a much larger clone, so this may be a sequencing read error. The chain combines TRBV29-1 with TRBJ2-1; D is perhaps TRBD2 (8 bases). The end of the DNA aligns better with TRBJ2-7, so the J call may be wrong. The CDR3 totals 15 residues. In germline, CDR1 is SQVTM, CDR2 ANQGSEA. This chain's CDR3 is CSTILAEGAYNEQYF. The CDR3 region has the DNA TGCAGCACGATACTAGCGGAGGGGGCCTACAATGAGCAGTACTTC.

This clonotype has only a few counts. This chain links TRBV29-1 with TRBJ1-1; 7 bases align to TRBD1. CDR1 SQVTM and CDR2 ANQGSEA come from the germline V gene. After removal of 3 bases from V and 6 bases from J, the junction contained 4 bases not matched to a gene. This CDR3 comprises 12 residues. DNA for the CDR3: TGCAGCGTTGATTCAGGGGGTCCTGAAGCTTTCTTT. Its translation is CSVDSGGPEAFF.

This clonotype was seen a handful of times. The chain couples TRBV29-1 to TRBJ2-3; 7 nucleotides agree with TRBD2. The CDR3 is 15 amino acids. Germline CDR1 SQVTM, CDR2 ANQGSEA. With V trimmed by 2 bases and J by 1 base, 6 bases remained unmatched. The CDR3 sequence: CSVEPPSGRTDTQYF. The CDR3 nucleotides are TGCAGCGTTGAACCCCCTAGCGGTCGCACAGATACGCAGTATTTT.

This chain joins TRBV29-1 and TRBJ2-7, with D possibly being TRBD1 (5 bases). V was trimmed by 2 bases and J by 2 bases, leaving 10 bases between them. CDR1 and CDR2 (germline): SQVTM, ANQGSEA. The length of the CDR3 is 13 residues. In DNA, the CDR3 is TGCAGCGTTGAAAGGGGTGCCCCCTACGAGCAGTACTTC. Translation gives CSVERGAPYEQYF.

This clonotype has only a few counts. The rearrangement links TRBV29-1 to TRBJ2-3, with no clear D. CDR1 is SQVTM, CDR2 ANQGSEA, per germline. V lost 4 bases and J lost 0, with 8 bases in between. The CDR3 has 13 residues. This CDR3 is CSVALGSTDTQYF. Written as DNA, the CDR3 is TGCAGCGTTGCTCTGGGCAGCACAGATACGCAGTATTTT.

The chain links TRBV21-1 to TRBJ2-3; the table names TRBD2, a call not compared with the DNA. TRBV21-1 is a pseudogene segment. CDR3 size: 21 residues. In nucleotides, the CDR3 is TGTGCCAGCAGCAAAGCAGGGACTAGCGGGGATCCGGGACGAATGGGGGATACGCAGTATTTT. This gives the protein CASSKAGTSGDPGRMGDTQYF.

The table lists this clonotype with many counts. The chain recombines TRBV12-3 or TRBV12-4 with TRBJ2-1; no clear D gene. The CDR3 spans 15 residues. V lost 3 bases to trimming and J lost 0 bases, with 9 bases between them. The CDR3: CASSLRLRSYNEQFF. CDR3 coding DNA: TGTGCCAGCAGTTTGAGGTTGCGCTCCTACAATGAGCAGTTCTTC.

The CDR3 here is CATSAAPRDSKGYRGELFF. The CDR3 DNA is TGTGCCACCAGTGCGGCGCCAAGGGACAGTAAAGGATATCGTGGGGAGCTGTTTTTT. V usage is TRBV24-1 and J usage is TRBJ2-2; 7 nucleotides match TRBD1. CDR3 length: 19 amino acids. With 5 bases clipped from V and 8 bases from J, the junction kept 22 bases outside the gene matches. Germline V gene sequence: CDR1 KGHDR, CDR2 SFDVKD.

This clonotype was recorded many times. The genes are TRBV6-4 and TRBJ2-3, with TRBD2 matching over 9 bases. This CDR3 is built from 16 residues. CDR1 and CDR2 (germline): MRHNA, SNTAGT. Trimming removed 6 bases from V and 4 bases from J; junction bases left unmatched: 11. The CDR3 region is CASSASSGASPDTQYF. The CDR3, as DNA: TGTGCCAGCAGCGCTTCTAGCGGGGCCTCCCCAGATACGCAGTATTTT.

This clonotype has only a few counts. The genes are TRBV7-8 and TRBJ2-7; the match to TRBD2 covers 9 bases. This CDR3 comprises 15 residues. Germline CDR1 is SGHVS and CDR2 is FQNEAQ. V lost 5 bases, J lost 2 bases, and 7 bases stayed unmatched. CDR3 sequence: CASSETSGQTYEQYF. In nucleotides, the CDR3 is TGTGCCAGCAGCGAGACTAGCGGACAAACCTACGAGCAGTACTTC.

This rearrangement joins TRBV6-2 or TRBV6-3 to TRBJ2-5; D is possibly TRBD2 (5 bases). This CDR3 is built from 12 residues. Looked up from germline, CDR1 is MNHEY and CDR2 is SVGEGT. Deletions cut 7 bases from V and 11 bases from J, with 17 bases between. CDR3: CASTRDRGKQYF. Here the CDR3 DNA reads TGTGCCAGCACCCGAGACCGGGGAAAGCAGTACTTC.

Regarding this clonotype: Sequence at one end of the junction differs from germline and may be a read error. This chain connects TRBV28 to TRBJ2-1; 11 nucleotides agree with TRBD1. Germline V CDR1 and CDR2: MDHEN, SYDVKM. The CDR3 covers 12 residues. The DNA for the CDR3 is TGTGTCAGCAGGGGGACAGGGGGGGATCAGTTCTTC. Translating gives CVSRGTGGDQFF.

This clonotype came up a few times. This rearrangement joins TRBV25-1 to TRBJ2-7; a weak D match, TRBD2 (6 bases). Between the trimmed V and J ends, which lost 1 base and 6 bases, there was a span of 16 bases. The CDR3 extends over 15 amino acids. Looked up from germline, CDR1 is MGHDK and CDR2 is SYGVNS. CDR3 amino acids: CASSEFGTMGGEQYF. Here the CDR3 DNA reads TGTGCCAGCAGTGAATTCGGGACGATGGGGGGCGAGCAGTACTTC.

The V gene is TRBV7-8, the J gene TRBJ2-7; 8 bases line up with TRBD2. Germline lookup yields CDR1 SGHVS and CDR2 FQNEAQ. CDR3 length: 15 residues. V dropped 5 bases and J dropped 3; count of bases not matched to a gene: 9. The CDR3 spells CASSPRAGGCYEQYF. The DNA of the CDR3 is TGTGCCAGCAGCCCTCGGGCGGGAGGCTGCTACGAGCAGTACTTC.